This TCR beta chain was sequenced in a study of long-term antiretroviral therapy in people with HIV. Overall study results and limits: Among HIV repertoires, CDR3 length ranges were narrower than those of controls. Patients on ART gained diversity, which nonetheless stayed below transplant donor controls. Pre-ART-expanded clones dominated the repertoire at all time points.

J gave up 2 bases and V 4 bases, and 11 bases lay outside the gene matches. In germline, CDR1 is SGHKS, CDR2 YYEKEE (reference sequence). The CDR3 extends over 16 amino acids. Inclusion required at least two post-ART and at least one pre-ART PBMC samples. Turning to this clone: What it recognizes is unknown.

This was the immunoSEQ v3.0 assay at survey level. Measured with immunoSEQ multiplex PCR; TCRdb has only the in-frame clones, and not every one. The data contain fewer than 45,000 clones, roughly 84% of them singletons. The rearrangement joins TRBV5-5 to TRBJ1-2; 7 bases fit TRBD1. This receptor was identified in a woman aged 25 to 45 with HIV. The sample here was unsorted PBMCs, taken roughly 2.9 years before starting antiretroviral therapy. The CDR3 loop is CASSRLQGGANYGYTF. The DNA of the CDR3 is TGTGCCAGCAGCAGACTTCAGGGGGGCGCGAACTATGGCTACACCTTC.